This T cell receptor (beta chain) originates from a study of T-cell memory formation after mild COVID-19 (dated by TCRdb to about 2021). Study-wide context: TCR sequence clusters from the two donors were largely donor specific. T-cell clones expanding and contracting after mild COVID-19 in a couple of donors were tracked by longitudinal TCRalpha and TCRbeta repertoire sequencing. Two young, previously healthy adult volunteers made up the cohort, one male and one female. Overall study results and their limits: Some responding clones were detected in pre-infection memory, which suggested that pre-existing cross-reactive memory T cells had joined the SARS-CoV-2 response. SARS-CoV-2 specificity was not confirmed for the second-wave clones peaking on day 37. Clones contracting from day 15 to 85 had balanced CD4/CD8 phenotypes, while a second wave expanding from day 15 to 37 was biased towards CD4+. Only a couple of mild cases were covered in the study, and larger cohorts including severe cases with pre-infection samples were considered necessary. Contracting CD4+ clones were located mainly in the CM and EM memory subsets, whereas CD8+ clones were found to be enriched in EMRA.

PBMCs were isolated by Ficoll-Paque density gradient centrifugation. The cysteine opens and the phenylalanine closes a CDR3 of 15 amino acids. Only CDR3 DNA is held: 45 bases, read in frame from base 1. The germline ends are 11 bases apart after V is trimmed by 0 bases and J by 2 bases. The germline V gene supplies CDR1 SGHRS and CDR2 YFSETQ. About this clonotype itself: The antigen it binds to is not known. Base quality data are lacking; no much larger clone is found one base away.

The listed sequencing device is Illumina NovaSeq 6000. TCRalpha and TCRbeta cDNA libraries were built by 5'RACE with constant-segment primers, adding sample barcodes and unique molecular identifiers. RNA was extracted from every sample with Trizol reagent. The libraries were amplified in two PCR steps, and the second step added a second sample barcode and Illumina TruSeq adapters. The libraries were sequenced on an Illumina NovaSeq using 2 x 150 bp paired-end reads. Per the source publication's procedure: Reads were demultiplexed and collapsed into UMI-guided consensus sequences with migec v1.2.7. With mixcr v2.1.11, UMI consensuses were aligned to TRA and TRB V and J templates and assembled into clonotypes. A clonotype was counted as expanded or contracted only when both edgeR and NoisET called the clonotype significant, with the noise models trained on biological replicates. For edgeR calls, a false discovery rate-adjusted p below 0.01 and a log2 fold-change threshold of 1 were applied. As an exploratory analysis of dynamics, PCA with hierarchical clustering was applied to max-normalized trajectories of the 1000 most abundant clonotypes. Separately sequenced CD4+ and CD8+ repertoires were used to assign a CD4 or CD8 phenotype to each responding clone. TCRdb trimmed the raw reads at Q25, called clones with MiXCR and kept productive beta chains. Rows are combined by CDR3 protein, so each entry shows the most common genes and DNA. These V and J calls are TCRdb output, not the study's own analysis. Across this sample there are about 390,000 distinct CDR3 sequences, with approximately 15% seen only once. In total, the top ten clones hold roughly a fifth of the sample.

Sequenced: PBMCs or a T cell subset sorted from them (not recorded which). Recombination joined TRBV5-1 with TRBJ1-2; the D gene is not confidently resolved. This sequence originates from a man younger than 35 who had mild COVID-19 (a few samples of this study predate the infection). The sample titles of this study are shuffled in the database, so cell type and time point are left out; the donor was told from shared clones. This receptor carries the CDR3 CASSLGLGLNYGYTF. The bases read TGCGCCAGCAGCTTGGGACTTGGCTTGAACTATGGCTACACCTTC.